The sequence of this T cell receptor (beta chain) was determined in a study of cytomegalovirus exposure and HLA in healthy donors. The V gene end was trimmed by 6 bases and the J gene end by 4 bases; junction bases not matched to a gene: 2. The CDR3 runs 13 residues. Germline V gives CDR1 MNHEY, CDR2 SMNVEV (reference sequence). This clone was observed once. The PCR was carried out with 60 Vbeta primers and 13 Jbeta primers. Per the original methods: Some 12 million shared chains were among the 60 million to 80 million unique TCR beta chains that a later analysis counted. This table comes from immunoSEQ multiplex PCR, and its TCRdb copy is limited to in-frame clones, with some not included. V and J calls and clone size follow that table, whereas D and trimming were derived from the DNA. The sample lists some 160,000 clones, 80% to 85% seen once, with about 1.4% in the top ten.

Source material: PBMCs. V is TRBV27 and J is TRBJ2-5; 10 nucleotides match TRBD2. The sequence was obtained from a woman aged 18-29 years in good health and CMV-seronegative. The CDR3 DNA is TGTGCCAGCAGGTCTAGCGGGGGAGAGACCCAGTACTTC. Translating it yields CASRSSGGETQYF.